The 14 T cell receptor beta chains given below trace back to one sample, sequenced in a study of response to subunit inactivated influenza vaccine. TCRdb re-called the RT-PCR reads with MiXCR, one entry per CDR3 protein. Of around 520,000 distinct CDR3 sequences in the sample, roughly 10% were seen once. The sample consisted of PBMCs from blood, taken on the day of vaccination. These receptors were obtained from a man aged 45 to 65 who received an inactivated influenza vaccine.

There are a few counts of this clonotype. The CDR3 coding sequence is TGTGCCAGCAGTTACGTCGGGGGCGCGGGGGCCAACGTCCTGACTTTC. Translated, it gives CASSYVGGAGANVLTF. This chain uses TRBV6-5 with TRBJ2-6; D possibly matches TRBD1 or TRBD2 (6 bases each). This CDR3 has 16 residues. V was pared by 2 bases and J by 4 bases, with 12 bases between. In germline, CDR1 is MNHEY, CDR2 SVGAGI.

This clonotype occurred a few times. DNA of the CDR3: TGTGCCAGCAGCCTCGAAGCCCGAGCCTACAATGAGCAGTTCTTC. Translation: CASSLEARAYNEQFF. The V and J genes are TRBV6-2 or TRBV6-3 and TRBJ2-1; no clear D gene. Germline CDR1 is MNHEY and CDR2 is SVGEGT. The CDR3 is made up of 15 amino acids. The V end was cut by 6 bases, the J end by 2 bases, with 14 bases between.

This chain links TRBV7-3 with TRBJ2-1, with D possibly TRBD2 on 5 matching bases. CDR1 and CDR2 from the germline V gene are SGHTA and FQGTGA. V was shortened by 4 bases and J by 0 bases, with 10 bases between the two germline ends. There are 15 residues in the CDR3. CDR3 region: CASSSSYGSYNEQFF. The DNA for the CDR3 is TGTGCCAGCAGCTCTAGCTACGGCTCCTACAATGAGCAGTTCTTC.

This clonotype was counted at least ten times. The chain carries TRBV6-5 and TRBJ2-1, with D possibly called TRBD1 or TRBD2 (5 bases each). The CDR3 consists of 15 residues. Trimming left V 2 bases short and J 10 bases short, with 18 bases between. Germline values: CDR1 MNHEY, CDR2 SVGAGI. CDR3 in DNA: TGTGCCAGCAGTTACACCGGGACCACCCTCGGGGAGCAGTTCTTC. This codes for CASSYTGTTLGEQFF.

This clonotype has just a few counts. The chain recombines TRBV5-1 with TRBJ2-1; possibly TRBD2 for D (5 bases). Trimming removed 1 base from V and 6 bases from J, with 17 bases in between. Germline CDR1 SGHRS, CDR2 YFSETQ. This CDR3 comprises 16 residues. The CDR3, as DNA: TGCGCCAGCAGCTTGATACCCGAACTAGTAGGCAATGAGCAGTTCTTC. Translating it yields CASSLIPELVGNEQFF.

The chain combines TRBV6-5 with TRBJ2-5; D gene uncertain. The CDR3 is made up of 13 amino acids. Germline CDR1 is MNHEY and CDR2 is SVGAGI. The germline V and J ends were trimmed by 2 bases and 4 bases, with 8 bases remaining between them. The CDR3 loop reads CASSYDGRETQYF. The CDR3 coding sequence is TGTGCCAGCAGTTACGACGGAAGAGAGACCCAGTACTTC.

This clonotype has at least ten counts. The chain uses TRBV5-1 and TRBJ2-1, with 14 nucleotides matching TRBD2. This CDR3 is built from 18 residues. The J segment lost 4 bases and the V segment lost 4 bases, leaving 10 bases of the junction unmatched. Germline loops: CDR1 SGHRS, CDR2 YFSETQ. CDR3 sequence reads: CASSRTSGTSGGYNEQFF. In DNA form, the CDR3 reads TGCGCCAGCAGCCGGACATCTGGGACTAGCGGGGGATACAATGAGCAGTTCTTC.

This clonotype appeared a few times. The chain combines TRBV6-1 with TRBJ2-3; tentatively, D is TRBD2 (6 bases). The CDR3 is 16 residues long. Trimming pared 6 bases from V and 0 bases from J, leaving 16 bases between. Germline CDR1 MNHNS, CDR2 SASEGT. CDR3 coding DNA: TGTGCCAGCAGCCCAGTCGGGACTTCTAGCACAGATACGCAGTATTTT. Protein sequence: CASSPVGTSSTDTQYF.

This clonotype showed up just once. This chain connects TRBV6-2 or TRBV6-3 to TRBJ2-5; D is unclear. The germline V gene encodes CDR1 MNHEY and CDR2 SVGEGT. CDR3 length: 12 amino acids. V lost 5 bases to trimming and J lost 5 bases, with 9 bases between them. The CDR3 protein is CASSNLGETQYF. DNA of the CDR3: TGTGCCAGCAGTAACCTTGGGGAGACCCAGTACTTC.

This clonotype was observed once. Just one base apart from a much larger clone, this may be a read error. The gene calls are TRBV28 and TRBJ2-5, with D perhaps matching TRBD2 (5 bases). This CDR3 is built from 13 residues. Germline-derived CDR1 and CDR2 are MDHEN and SYDVKM. In nucleotides, the CDR3 is TGTGCCAGCAGCACCTCTAGCCAAGAGACCCACTACTTC. Its translation is CASSTSSQETHYF. Variable domain in full (rest from reference TRBV28 and TRBJ2-5): DVKVTQSSRYLVKRTGEKVFLECVQDMDHENMFWYRQDPGLGLRLIYFSYDVKMKEKGDIPEGYSVSREKKERFSLILESASTNQTSMYLCASSTSSQETHYFGPGTRLLVL.

CDR3 in DNA: TGCAGTGCTGGCCCGGGACAGGGGGCGTTCGAGCAGTACTTC. Protein product: CSAGPGQGAFEQYF. The chain is built from TRBV20-1 and TRBJ2-7; 12 positions agree with TRBD1. This CDR3 is built from 14 residues. Trimming at V came to 5 bases and at J to 6 bases, leaving 8 bases not matched to a gene. Germline V gene lookup returns CDR1 DFQATT and CDR2 SNEGSKA (reference sequence).

The rearrangement uses TRBV30 and TRBJ1-3; D not resolved. The CDR3 covers 13 residues. Trimming took 0 bases from V and 3 from J, leaving 6 bases between them. CDR1 is GTSNPN, CDR2 SVGIG, per germline (reference sequence). The CDR3 sequence: CAWSVEDGNTIYF. The CDR3 DNA sequence: TGTGCCTGGAGTGTTGAGGATGGAAACACCATATATTTT.

The chain links TRBV28 to TRBJ2-7, with TRBD1 matching over 7 bases. J lost 4 bases, V lost 6 bases, and 6 bases had no gene match. This CDR3 comprises 13 residues. The germline V gene has CDR1 MDHEN and CDR2 SYDVKM. This CDR3 is CASRNPRGYEQYF. CDR3 bases: TGTGCCAGCAGAAACCCCAGGGGGTACGAGCAGTACTTC. Using reference TRBV28 and TRBJ2-7 for the parts outside the CDR3, the full variable domain is DVKVTQSSRYLVKRTGEKVFLECVQDMDHENMFWYRQDPGLGLRLIYFSYDVKMKEKGDIPEGYSVSREKKERFSLILESASTNQTSMYLCASRNPRGYEQYFGPGTRLTVT.

This clonotype was recorded many times. V is TRBV12-3 or TRBV12-4 and J is TRBJ2-7; D gene ambiguous. V lost 7 bases and J 2 bases, leaving 15 bases between the germline ends. The CDR3 extends over 14 amino acids. The CDR3 loop is CASMISGAAYEQYF. In DNA form, the CDR3 reads TGTGCCAGCATGATATCCGGAGCCGCCTACGAGCAGTACTTC.